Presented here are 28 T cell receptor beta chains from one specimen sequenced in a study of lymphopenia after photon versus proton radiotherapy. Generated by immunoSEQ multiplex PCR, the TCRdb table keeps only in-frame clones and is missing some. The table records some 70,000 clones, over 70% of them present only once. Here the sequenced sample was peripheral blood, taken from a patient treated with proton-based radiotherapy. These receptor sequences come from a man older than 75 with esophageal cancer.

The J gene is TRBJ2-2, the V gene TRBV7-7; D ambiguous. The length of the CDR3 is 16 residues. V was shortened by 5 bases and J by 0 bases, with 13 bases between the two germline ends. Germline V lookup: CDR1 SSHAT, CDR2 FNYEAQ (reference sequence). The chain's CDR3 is CASSPFGSSNTGELFF. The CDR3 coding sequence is TGTGCCAGCAGCCCCTTCGGGTCCTCGAACACCGGGGAGCTGTTTTTT.

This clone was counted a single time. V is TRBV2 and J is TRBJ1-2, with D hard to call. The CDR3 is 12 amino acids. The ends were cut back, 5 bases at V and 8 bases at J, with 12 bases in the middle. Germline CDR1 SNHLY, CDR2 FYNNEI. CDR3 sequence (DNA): TGTGCCAGCAGTCGGGATGTTTGGGGCTACACCTTC. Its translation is CASSRDVWGYTF.

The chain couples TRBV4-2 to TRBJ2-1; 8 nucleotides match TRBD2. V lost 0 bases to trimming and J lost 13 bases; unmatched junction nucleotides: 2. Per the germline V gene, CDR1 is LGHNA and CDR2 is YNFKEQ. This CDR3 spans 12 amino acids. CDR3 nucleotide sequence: TGTGCCAGCAGCCAAGAGGGACTAGTCCAGTTCTTC. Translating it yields CASSQEGLVQFF.

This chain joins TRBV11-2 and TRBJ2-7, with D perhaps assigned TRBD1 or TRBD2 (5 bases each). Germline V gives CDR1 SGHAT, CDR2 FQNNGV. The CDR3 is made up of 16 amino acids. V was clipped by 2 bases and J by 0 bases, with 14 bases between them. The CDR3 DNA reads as TGTGCCAGCAGCTTATCCCCCGGGGCCAGCTCCTACGAGCAGTACTTC. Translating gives CASSLSPGASSYEQYF.

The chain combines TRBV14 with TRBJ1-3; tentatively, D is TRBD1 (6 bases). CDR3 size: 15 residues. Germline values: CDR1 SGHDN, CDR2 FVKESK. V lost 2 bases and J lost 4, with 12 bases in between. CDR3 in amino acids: CASSQQGRGGNTIYF. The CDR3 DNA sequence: TGTGCCAGCAGCCAACAGGGGCGAGGAGGAAACACCATATATTTT.

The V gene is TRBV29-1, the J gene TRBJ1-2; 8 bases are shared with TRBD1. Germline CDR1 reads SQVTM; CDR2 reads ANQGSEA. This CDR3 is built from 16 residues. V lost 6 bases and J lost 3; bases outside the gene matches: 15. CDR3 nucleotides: TGCAGCGTAGGGGTTCCAGGGGGCAGTCCCTACTATGGCTACACCTTC. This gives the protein CSVGVPGGSPYYGYTF.

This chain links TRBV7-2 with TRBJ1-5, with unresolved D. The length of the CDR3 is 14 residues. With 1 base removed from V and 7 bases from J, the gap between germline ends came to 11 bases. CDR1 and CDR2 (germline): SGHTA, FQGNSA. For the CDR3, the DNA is TGTGCCAGCAGCTTAGGGAGAGTAGAGCAGCCCCAGCATTTT. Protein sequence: CASSLGRVEQPQHF. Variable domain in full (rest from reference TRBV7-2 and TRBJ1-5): GAGVSQSPSNKVTEKGKDVELRCDPISGHTALYWYRQSLGQGLEFLIYFQGNSAPDKSGLPSDRFSAERTGGSVSTLTIQRTQQEDSAVYLCASSLGRVEQPQHFGDGTRLSIL.

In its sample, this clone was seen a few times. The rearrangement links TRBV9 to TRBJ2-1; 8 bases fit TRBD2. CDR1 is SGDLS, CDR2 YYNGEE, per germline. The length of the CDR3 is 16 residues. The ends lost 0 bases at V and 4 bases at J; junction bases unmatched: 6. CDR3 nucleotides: TGTGCCAGCAGCGTAGGGCAGCGGGGGACGTACAATGAGCAGTTCTTC. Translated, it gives CASSVGQRGTYNEQFF. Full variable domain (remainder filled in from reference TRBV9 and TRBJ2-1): DSGVTQTPKHLITATGQRVTLRCSPRSGDLSVYWYQQSLDQGLQFLIQYYNGEERAKGNILERFSAQQFPDLHSELNLSSLELGDSALYFCASSVGQRGTYNEQFFGPGTRLTVL.

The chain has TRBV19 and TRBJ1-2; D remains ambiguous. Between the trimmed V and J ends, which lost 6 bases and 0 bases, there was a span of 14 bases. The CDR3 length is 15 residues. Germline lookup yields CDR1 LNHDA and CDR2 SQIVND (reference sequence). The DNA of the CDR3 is TGTGCCAGTAGGCAGTCGCAGGCCGCTAACTATGGCTACACCTTC. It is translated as CASRQSQAANYGYTF.

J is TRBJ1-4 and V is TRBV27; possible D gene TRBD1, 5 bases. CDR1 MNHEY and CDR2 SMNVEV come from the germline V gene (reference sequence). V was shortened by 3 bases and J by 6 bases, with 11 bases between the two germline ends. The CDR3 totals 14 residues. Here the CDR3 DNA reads TGTGCCAGCAGTTTGGATTGGGGGGATGAAAAACTGTTTTTT. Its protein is CASSLDWGDEKLFF.

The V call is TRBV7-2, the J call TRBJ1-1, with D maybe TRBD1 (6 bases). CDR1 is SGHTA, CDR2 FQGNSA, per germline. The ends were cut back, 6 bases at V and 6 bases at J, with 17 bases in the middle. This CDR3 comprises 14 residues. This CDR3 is CASRPGGGGAEAFF. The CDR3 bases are TGTGCCAGCAGACCCGGTGGAGGGGGGGCTGAAGCTTTCTTT.

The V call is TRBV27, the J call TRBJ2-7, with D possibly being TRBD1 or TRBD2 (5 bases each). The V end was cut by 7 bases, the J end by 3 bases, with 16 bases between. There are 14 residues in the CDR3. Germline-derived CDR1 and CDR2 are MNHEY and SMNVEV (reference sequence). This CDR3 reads CASKLGVGGYEQYF. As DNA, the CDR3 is TGTGCCAGCAAGTTAGGGGTTGGGGGCTACGAGCAGTACTTC.

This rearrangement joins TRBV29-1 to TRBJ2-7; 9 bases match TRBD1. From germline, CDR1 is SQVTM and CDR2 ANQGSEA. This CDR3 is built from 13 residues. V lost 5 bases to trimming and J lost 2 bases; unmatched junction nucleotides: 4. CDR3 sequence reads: CSVRWTGAYEQYF. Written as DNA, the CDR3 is TGCAGCGTTAGGTGGACAGGGGCCTACGAGCAGTACTTC.

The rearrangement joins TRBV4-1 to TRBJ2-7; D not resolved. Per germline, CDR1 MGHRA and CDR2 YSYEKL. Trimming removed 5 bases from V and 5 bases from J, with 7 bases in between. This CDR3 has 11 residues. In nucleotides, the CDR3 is TGCGCCAGCAGCATAGGGAACGAGCAGTACTTC. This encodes CASSIGNEQYF.

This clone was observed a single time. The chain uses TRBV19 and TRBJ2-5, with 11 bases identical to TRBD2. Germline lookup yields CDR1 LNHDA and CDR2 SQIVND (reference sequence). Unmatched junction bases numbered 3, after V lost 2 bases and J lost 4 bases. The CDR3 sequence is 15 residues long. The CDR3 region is CASSILAGGGETQYF. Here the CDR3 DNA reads TGTGCCAGTAGTATACTAGCGGGAGGTGGAGAGACCCAGTACTTC.

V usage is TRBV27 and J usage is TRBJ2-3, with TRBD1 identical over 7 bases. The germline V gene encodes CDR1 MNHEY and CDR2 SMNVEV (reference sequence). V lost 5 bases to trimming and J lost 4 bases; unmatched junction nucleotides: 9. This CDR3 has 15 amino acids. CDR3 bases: TGTGCCAGCAGTCGAAGCCCCGACAGGGCAGATACGCAGTATTTT. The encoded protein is CASSRSPDRADTQYF.

In DNA form, the CDR3 reads TGTGCCAGCAGCCCTTCAGGGGTACTACTTAGCACAGATACGCAGTATTTT. It is translated as CASSPSGVLLSTDTQYF. The J gene is TRBJ2-3, the V gene TRBV5-6, with D perhaps matching TRBD1 (6 bases). V gave up 4 bases and J gave up 0 bases, with 18 bases separating them. This CDR3 is built from 17 residues. Germline lookup yields CDR1 SGHDT and CDR2 YYEEEE.

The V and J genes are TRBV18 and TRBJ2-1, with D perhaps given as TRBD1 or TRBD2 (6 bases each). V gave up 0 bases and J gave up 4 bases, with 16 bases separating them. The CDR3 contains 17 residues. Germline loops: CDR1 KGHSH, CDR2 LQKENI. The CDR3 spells CASSPPNIGGPYNEQFF. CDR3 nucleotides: TGTGCCAGCTCACCACCGAATATCGGGGGCCCGTACAATGAGCAGTTCTTC.

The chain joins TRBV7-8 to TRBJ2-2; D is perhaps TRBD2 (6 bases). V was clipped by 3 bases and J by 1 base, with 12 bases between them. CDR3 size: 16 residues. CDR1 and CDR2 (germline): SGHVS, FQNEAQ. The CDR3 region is CASSFPVAENTGELFF. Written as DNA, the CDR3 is TGTGCCAGCAGCTTTCCAGTAGCGGAGAACACCGGGGAGCTGTTTTTT.

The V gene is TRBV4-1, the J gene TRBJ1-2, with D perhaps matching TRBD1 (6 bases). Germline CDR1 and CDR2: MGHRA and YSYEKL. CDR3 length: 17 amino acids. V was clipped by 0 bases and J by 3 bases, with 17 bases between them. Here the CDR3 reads CASSQDPGAAGDYGYTF. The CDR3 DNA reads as TGCGCCAGCAGCCAAGATCCGGGGGCGGCAGGGGACTATGGCTACACCTTC.

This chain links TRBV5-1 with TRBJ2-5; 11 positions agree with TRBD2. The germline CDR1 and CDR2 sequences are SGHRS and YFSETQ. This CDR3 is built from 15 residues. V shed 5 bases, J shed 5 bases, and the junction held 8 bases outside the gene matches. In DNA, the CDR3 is TGCGCCAGCAGATTAGCGGGAGGGCCGGAGGAGACCCAGTACTTC. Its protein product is CASRLAGGPEETQYF. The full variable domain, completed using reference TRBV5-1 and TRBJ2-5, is KAGVTQTPRYLIKTRGQQVTLSCSPISGHRSVSWYQQTPGQGLQFLFEYFSETQRNKGNFPGRFSGRQFSNSRSEMNVSTLELGDSALYLCASRLAGGPEETQYFGPGTRLLVL.

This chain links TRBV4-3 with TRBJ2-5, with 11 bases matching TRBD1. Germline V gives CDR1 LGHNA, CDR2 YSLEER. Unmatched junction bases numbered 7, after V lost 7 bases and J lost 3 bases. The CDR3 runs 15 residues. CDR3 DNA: TGCGCCAGCATGGAGCCGGGACAGGGGGAAGAGACCCAGTACTTC. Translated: CASMEPGQGEETQYF.

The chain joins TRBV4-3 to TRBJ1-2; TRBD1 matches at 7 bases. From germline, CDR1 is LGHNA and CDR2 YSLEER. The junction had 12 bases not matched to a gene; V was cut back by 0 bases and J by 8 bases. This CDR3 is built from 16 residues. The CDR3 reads CASSQERGRGKEGYTF. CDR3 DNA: TGCGCCAGCAGCCAAGAACGGGGCAGGGGGAAGGAGGGCTACACCTTC.

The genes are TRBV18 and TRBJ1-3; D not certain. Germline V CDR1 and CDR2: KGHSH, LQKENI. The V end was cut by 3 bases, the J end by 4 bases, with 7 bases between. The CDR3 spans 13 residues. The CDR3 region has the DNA TGTGCCAGCTCACCGGGAGCCGGAAACACCATATATTTT. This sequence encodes CASSPGAGNTIYF.

CDR3 residues: CASGNSTYEQYF. The CDR3 DNA is TGTGCCAGTGGGAATTCTACCTACGAGCAGTACTTC. The chain employs TRBV11-3 and TRBJ2-7, with D unclear. CDR1 and CDR2 (germline): SGHNT, YENEEA. This CDR3 is built from 12 residues. V gave up 9 bases and J gave up 2 bases, with 11 bases separating them.

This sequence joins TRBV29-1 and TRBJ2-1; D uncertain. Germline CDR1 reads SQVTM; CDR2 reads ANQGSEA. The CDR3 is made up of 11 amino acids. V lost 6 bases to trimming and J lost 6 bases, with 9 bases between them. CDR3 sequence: CSVAPLNEQFF. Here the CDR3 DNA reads TGCAGCGTCGCCCCTCTCAATGAGCAGTTCTTC.

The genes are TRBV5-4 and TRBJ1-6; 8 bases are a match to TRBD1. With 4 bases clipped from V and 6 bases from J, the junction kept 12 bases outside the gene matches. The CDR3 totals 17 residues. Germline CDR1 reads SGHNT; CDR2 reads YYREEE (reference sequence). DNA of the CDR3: TGTGCCAGCAGCCAAGATGGAGAAGGGACAGGTAATTCACCCCTCCACTTT. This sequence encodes CASSQDGEGTGNSPLHF.

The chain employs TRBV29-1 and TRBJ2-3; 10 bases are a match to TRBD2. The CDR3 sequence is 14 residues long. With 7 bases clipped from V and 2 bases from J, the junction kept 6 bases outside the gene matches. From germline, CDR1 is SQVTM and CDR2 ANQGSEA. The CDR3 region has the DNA TGCAGCGCAACACTAGCGGGGAACACAGATACGCAGTATTTT. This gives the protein CSATLAGNTDTQYF.